A selection of T cell receptor beta chains follows, all from one sample in a study of tumor-infiltrating lymphocytes in primary liver carcinoma. In TCRdb, the multiplex PCR reads were re-called with MiXCR into one record per CDR3 protein. The table lists about 99,000 distinct CDR3 sequences, over 55% of them singletons, with 9.5% to 10% in the top ten. The specimen was liver tumor tissue from sampling region 5. The receptors here all came from a woman aged 60-70 years with primary liver carcinoma and hepatitis B virus infection. The CDR3 runs from the conserved cysteine through the conserved F or W. D genes are given only for firm matches. A row's size may be missing; if present it is once, few, many or a size class.

clone_size: NA; v_call: TRBV6-1; j_call: TRBJ2-2; d_call: NA; cdr3_aa: CVSSTEGITGELFF; cdr3_nt: TGTGTCAGCAGTACAGAGGGTATCACCGGGGAGCTGTTTTTT
clone_size: NA; v_call: TRBV5-1; j_call: TRBJ2-2; d_call: NA; cdr3_aa: CASSAQVSGAGTGELFF; cdr3_nt: TGCGCCAGCAGCGCACAAGTGTCGGGAGCAGGCACCGGGGAGCTGTTTTTT
clone_size: many; v_call: TRBV29-1; j_call: TRBJ1-3; d_call: TRBD1; cdr3_aa: CSVGGHSSQGAGNTIYF; cdr3_nt: TGCAGCGTTGGGGGCCATTCGAGTCAGGGGGCTGGAAACACCATATATTTT
clone_size: NA; v_call: TRBV28; j_call: TRBJ2-1; d_call: TRBD2; cdr3_aa: CASSTGLAGGSNEQFF; cdr3_nt: TGTGCCAGCAGTACCGGACTAGCGGGAGGGTCCAATGAGCAGTTCTTC
clone_size: NA; v_call: TRBV5-1; j_call: TRBJ2-3; d_call: NA; cdr3_aa: CAGSSGVTRRTDTQYF; cdr3_nt: TGCGCCGGCAGCTCAGGGGTTACCCGGCGCACAGATACGCAGTATTTT
clone_size: NA; v_call: TRBV5-4; j_call: TRBJ2-3; d_call: NA; cdr3_aa: CASSLDSVDTQYF; cdr3_nt: TGTGCCAGCAGCCTGGACAGTGTAGATACGCAGTATTTT
clone_size: once; v_call: TRBV29-1; j_call: TRBJ1-2; d_call: NA; cdr3_aa: CRVGAGKNYSYTF; cdr3_nt: TGCAGAGTTGGGGCAGGGAAGAACTATAGCTACACCTTC
clone_size: once; v_call: TRBV5-6; j_call: TRBJ1-4; d_call: NA; cdr3_aa: CAGSLLGDATNEKLIF; cdr3_nt: TGTGCCGGCAGCTTGCTAGGGGATGCAACTAATGAAAAACTGATTTTT
clone_size: NA; v_call: TRBV20-1; j_call: TRBJ2-6; d_call: TRBD2; cdr3_aa: CSAGSGVSGANVLTF; cdr3_nt: TGCAGTGCGGGTAGCGGGGTCTCTGGGGCCAACGTCCTGACTTTC
clone_size: few; v_call: TRBV28; j_call: TRBJ2-3; d_call: NA; cdr3_aa: CASSRGTYFTDTQYF; cdr3_nt: TGTGCCAGCAGCCGCGGGACATACTTCACAGATACGCAGTATTTT
clone_size: NA; v_call: TRBV11-2; j_call: TRBJ2-5; d_call: NA; cdr3_aa: CANSSTTQETQYF; cdr3_nt: TGTGCCAACAGCTCGACAACACAAGAGACTCAGTACTTT
clone_size: NA; v_call: TRBV9; j_call: TRBJ2-7; d_call: NA; cdr3_aa: CASSATGDSYEQYF; cdr3_nt: TGTGCTAGCAGCGCAACCGGGGATTCCTACGAGCAGTACTTC
clone_size: NA; v_call: TRBV5-1; j_call: TRBJ2-7; d_call: TRBD2; cdr3_aa: CAGGLKPTSGNYEQYF; cdr3_nt: TGCGCCGGCGGCTTGAAGCCGACTAGCGGGAACTACGAGCAGTACTTC
clone_size: NA; v_call: TRBV28; j_call: TRBJ2-1; d_call: TRBD2; cdr3_aa: CASTTPGGRPSYNEQFF; cdr3_nt: TGTGCCAGCACCACACCTGGCGGGAGGCCCTCCTACAATGAGCAGTTCTTC
clone_size: few; v_call: TRBV5-1; j_call: TRBJ1-4; d_call: TRBD1; cdr3_aa: CASSLGLGGPEKLFF; cdr3_nt: TGCGCCAGCAGCCTCGGCTTAGGGGGCCCTGAAAAACTGTTTTTT
clone_size: NA; v_call: TRBV18; j_call: TRBJ2-4; d_call: NA; cdr3_aa: CASSLPRVIQYF; cdr3_nt: TGTGCCAGCTCACTTCCGAGGGTGATTCAGTACTTC
clone_size: few; v_call: TRBV30; j_call: TRBJ2-7; d_call: NA; cdr3_aa: CPWRVSYEQCF; cdr3_nt: TGTCCCTGGAGGGTCTCCTACGAGCAGTGCTTC
clone_size: NA; v_call: TRBV12-5; j_call: TRBJ2-3; d_call: NA; cdr3_aa: CASGLVGPGQNMQYF; cdr3_nt: TGTGCTAGTGGTTTGGTAGGACCAGGACAAAATATGCAGTATTTT
clone_size: once; v_call: TRBV6-1; j_call: TRBJ2-2; d_call: NA; cdr3_aa: CANSSKATGELFF; cdr3_nt: TGTGCCAACAGTTCAAAAGCCACCGGGGAGCTGTTTTTT
clone_size: NA; v_call: TRBV11-3; j_call: TRBJ2-3; d_call: NA; cdr3_aa: CTSSLDRHTTDTRYF; cdr3_nt: TGTACCAGTAGCTTAGATCGACATACTACAGATACGCGGTATTTT
clone_size: once; v_call: TRBV11-2; j_call: TRBJ2-2; d_call: NA; cdr3_aa: CAGSLDMTGKLFF; cdr3_nt: TGTGCCGGCAGCTTAGATATGACTGGGAAGCTGTTTTTT
clone_size: many; v_call: TRBV5-1; j_call: TRBJ1-1; d_call: NA; cdr3_aa: CASSLGDHTEAFF; cdr3_nt: TGCGCCAGCAGCTTAGGGGATCACACTGAAGCTTTCTTT
clone_size: NA; v_call: TRBV20-1; j_call: TRBJ2-1; d_call: TRBD1; cdr3_aa: CSASRQGTHNEQFF; cdr3_nt: TGCAGTGCTAGTAGACAGGGTACCCACAATGAGCAGTTCTTC
clone_size: once; v_call: TRBV5-6; j_call: TRBJ2-1; d_call: TRBD2; cdr3_aa: CAGSLYPPWSSGRGQFF; cdr3_nt: TGTGCCGGCAGCTTGTACCCCCCTTGGAGTAGCGGGAGAGGACAGTTCTTC
clone_size: NA; v_call: TRBV12-5; j_call: TRBJ2-1; d_call: NA; cdr3_aa: CASVMTLYNEQFF; cdr3_nt: TGTGCTAGTGTCATGACACTCTACAATGAGCAGTTCTTC
clone_size: NA; v_call: TRBV11-2; j_call: TRBJ2-1; d_call: NA; cdr3_aa: CAGSSGAGPYNEQFF; cdr3_nt: TGTGCCGGCAGCTCGGGAGCAGGGCCCTACAATGAGCAGTTCTTC
clone_size: many; v_call: TRBV4-1; j_call: TRBJ1-3; d_call: NA; cdr3_aa: CASSQVADTIYF; cdr3_nt: TGCGCCAGCAGCCAAGTTGCGGACACCATATATTTT
clone_size: NA; v_call: TRBV11-2; j_call: TRBJ2-3; d_call: NA; cdr3_aa: CASSLGGLTYTSDTRYF; cdr3_nt: TGCGCCAGTAGCTTAGGGGGACTAACGTACACGTCAGATACGCGGTATTTT
clone_size: NA; v_call: TRBV29-1; j_call: TRBJ2-7; d_call: NA; cdr3_aa: CSVDSGGASSYGQYF; cdr3_nt: TGCAGCGTTGATAGTGGAGGGGCTAGCTCCTACGGACAGTACTTC
clone_size: once; v_call: TRBV11-2; j_call: TRBJ2-3; d_call: NA; cdr3_aa: CASSIELSADTQYF; cdr3_nt: TGTGCCAGCAGCATAGAACTAAGTGCAGATACGCAGTATTTT
clone_size: NA; v_call: TRBV6-5; j_call: TRBJ2-7; d_call: NA; cdr3_aa: CASRFSYEQYF; cdr3_nt: TGTGCCAGTAGGTTCTCCTATGAGCAGTACTTC
clone_size: NA; v_call: TRBV28; j_call: TRBJ2-5; d_call: NA; cdr3_aa: CASSTDRSFLPETQYF; cdr3_nt: TGTGCCAGCAGTACCGACAGGTCTTTTCTTCCAGAGACCCAGTACTTC
clone_size: few; v_call: TRBV5-1; j_call: TRBJ1-5; d_call: NA; cdr3_aa: CASNLGASQPQHF; cdr3_nt: TGCGCCAGCAACTTGGGGGCCAGTCAGCCCCAGCATTTT
clone_size: many; v_call: TRBV6-1; j_call: TRBJ2-5; d_call: NA; cdr3_aa: CASSEATGTQETQYF; cdr3_nt: TGTGCCAGCAGTGAAGCAACCGGTACCCAAGAGACCCAGTACTTC
clone_size: NA; v_call: TRBV28; j_call: TRBJ2-7; d_call: TRBD2; cdr3_aa: CASGTGGASSYEQYF; cdr3_nt: TGTGCCAGCGGGACGGGGGGGGCCAGCTCCTACGAGCAGTACTTC
clone_size: NA; v_call: TRBV29-1; j_call: TRBJ2-7; d_call: TRBD2; cdr3_aa: CSNALGTSGYEQYF; cdr3_nt: TGCAGCAATGCCCTAGGGACTAGCGGGTACGAGCAGTACTTC
clone_size: NA; v_call: TRBV5-4; j_call: TRBJ2-6; d_call: TRBD2; cdr3_aa: CANRLGGNPGANVLTF; cdr3_nt: TGTGCCAACAGGTTGGGAGGGAACCCTGGGGCCAACGTCCTGACTTTC
clone_size: NA; v_call: TRBV28; j_call: TRBJ1-2; d_call: TRBD1; cdr3_aa: CASSGAGGSSGDGYTF; cdr3_nt: TGTGCCAGCAGTGGGGCAGGGGGCTCGAGTGGCGATGGCTACACCTTC
clone_size: NA; v_call: TRBV6-2/TRBV6-3; j_call: TRBJ2-5; d_call: TRBD2; cdr3_aa: CASSTGLVGEQETQYF; cdr3_nt: TGTGCCAGCAGTACCGGACTAGTGGGGGAACAAGAGACCCAGTACTTC
clone_size: NA; v_call: TRBV11-3; j_call: TRBJ2-1; d_call: TRBD2; cdr3_aa: CASSFIAGAQVVEQFF; cdr3_nt: TGTGCCAGCAGCTTTATAGCGGGAGCGCAAGTCGTTGAGCAGTTCTTC
clone_size: NA; v_call: TRBV4-1; j_call: TRBJ2-3; d_call: NA; cdr3_aa: CASSQLPTHGLSASDTQYF; cdr3_nt: TGCGCCAGCAGCCAACTGCCCACTCATGGACTTTCGGCATCAGATACGCAGTATTTT
clone_size: NA; v_call: TRBV29-1; j_call: TRBJ2-7; d_call: NA; cdr3_aa: CSVEDFGWGNYEQYF; cdr3_nt: TGCAGCGTTGAAGATTTCGGATGGGGAAACTACGAGCAGTACTTC
clone_size: NA; v_call: TRBV11-2; j_call: TRBJ2-5; d_call: TRBD2; cdr3_aa: CASSRGLILQETQYF; cdr3_nt: TGCGCCAGCAGCCGGGGACTAATCCTCCAAGAGACCCAGTACTTC
clone_size: many; v_call: TRBV4-2; j_call: TRBJ1-1; d_call: NA; cdr3_aa: CASSPENTEAFF; cdr3_nt: TGTGCCAGCAGCCCCGAGAACACTGAAGCTTTCTTT
clone_size: NA; v_call: TRBV6-6; j_call: TRBJ2-1; d_call: TRBD2; cdr3_aa: CANNAGTSGSWVDEQLF; cdr3_nt: TGTGCCAACAATGCCGGGACTAGCGGGAGCTGGGTCGATGAGCAGCTCTTC